This passage covers 4 T cell receptor beta chains from one sample sequenced in a study of CD8 T cells in ankylosing spondylitis. One entry per CDR3 protein, called by TCRdb with MiXCR from the 5' RACE reads. The sample lists about 480,000 distinct CDR3 sequences, approximately 17% occurring once. Which antigens these TCRs recognize remains unknown. Overall study results and limits: What seemed typical of ankylosing spondylitis blood was a TCR beta motif built from fewer than ten highly homologous variants.

What was sequenced was blood, either unsorted or a sorted T cell fraction (not recorded which). Receptors originate from a male donor with ankylosing spondylitis.

The chain is built from TRBV5-1 and TRBJ2-1; D is undetermined. Trimming stripped 0 bases from V and 4 bases from J, with 8 bases between. The CDR3 runs to 14 residues. Germline V gives CDR1 SGHRS, CDR2 YFSETQ. The CDR3 coding sequence is TGCGCCAGCAGCTTGGTGGTAGATTACAATGAGCAGTTCTTC. It specifies CASSLVVDYNEQFF.

This clonotype was detected ten times or more. At one end, the junction sequence differs from germline, possibly due to a read error. The chain employs TRBV5-1 and TRBJ1-1; weak D call: TRBD1 (5 bases). CDR3 length: 13 residues. Looked up from germline, CDR1 is SGHRS and CDR2 is YFSETQ. CDR3 sequence: CASSLGRNTEAFF. The DNA of the CDR3 is TGTGCCAGCAGCTTGGGGCGGAACACTGAAGCTTTCTTT.

J is TRBJ1-2 and V is TRBV15, with a tentative D call TRBD1 (6 bases). The CDR3 has 12 residues. Germline loops: CDR1 LNHNV, CDR2 YYDKDF (reference sequence). V gave up 5 bases and J gave up 7 bases, with 11 bases separating them. The CDR3 reads CATSYRGLGYTF. For the CDR3, the DNA is TGTGCCACCAGCTATCGGGGGCTTGGCTACACCTTC.

Only a few counts were recorded for this clonotype. This chain uses TRBV29-1 with TRBJ2-3, with D perhaps matching TRBD2 (5 bases). The V gene's germline CDR1 is SQVTM and CDR2 ANQGSEA. CDR3 length equals 15 residues. V was shortened by 7 bases and J by 6 bases, with 23 bases between the two germline ends. CDR3 amino acids: CSATQAPGGGDTQYF. The CDR3 DNA sequence: TGCAGCGCCACCCAAGCACCCGGAGGAGGTGATACGCAGTATTTT.